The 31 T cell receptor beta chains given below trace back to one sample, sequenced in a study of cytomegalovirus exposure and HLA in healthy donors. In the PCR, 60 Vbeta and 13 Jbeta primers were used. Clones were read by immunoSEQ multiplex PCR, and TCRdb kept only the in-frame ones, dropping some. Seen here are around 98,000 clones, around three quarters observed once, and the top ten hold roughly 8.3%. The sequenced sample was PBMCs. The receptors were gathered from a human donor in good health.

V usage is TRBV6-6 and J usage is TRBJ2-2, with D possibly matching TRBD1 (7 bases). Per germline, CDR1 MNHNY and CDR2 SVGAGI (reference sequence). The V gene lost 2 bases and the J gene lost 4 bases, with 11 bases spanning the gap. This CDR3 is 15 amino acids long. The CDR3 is CASSYPRGATGELFF. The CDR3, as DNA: TGTGCCAGCAGTTACCCCAGGGGGGCCACCGGGGAGCTGTTTTTT.

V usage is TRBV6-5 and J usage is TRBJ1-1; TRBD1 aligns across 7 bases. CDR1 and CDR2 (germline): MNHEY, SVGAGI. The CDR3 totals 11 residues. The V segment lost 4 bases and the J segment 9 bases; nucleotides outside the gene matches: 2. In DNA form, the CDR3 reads TGTGCCAGCAGTTTACAGGGGAAAGCTTTCTTT. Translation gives CASSLQGKAFF.

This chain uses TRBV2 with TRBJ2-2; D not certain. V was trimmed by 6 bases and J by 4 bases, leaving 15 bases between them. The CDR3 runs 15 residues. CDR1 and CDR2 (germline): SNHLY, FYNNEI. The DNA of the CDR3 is TGTGCCAGCAGGATAACCGGGTTTTCCACCGGGGAGCTGTTTTTT. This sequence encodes CASRITGFSTGELFF.

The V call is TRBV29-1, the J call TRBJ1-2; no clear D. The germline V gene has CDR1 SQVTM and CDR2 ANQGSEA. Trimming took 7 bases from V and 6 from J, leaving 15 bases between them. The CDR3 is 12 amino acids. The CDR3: CSASEGYDGYTF. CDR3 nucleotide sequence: TGCAGCGCGAGCGAGGGTTATGATGGCTACACCTTC.

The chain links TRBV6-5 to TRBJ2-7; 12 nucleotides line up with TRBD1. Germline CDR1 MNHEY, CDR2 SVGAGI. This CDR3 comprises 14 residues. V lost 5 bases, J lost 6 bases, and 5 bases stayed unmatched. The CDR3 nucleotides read TGTGCCAGCAGTACCGGGACAGGGGGCTTCGAGCAGTACTTC. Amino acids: CASSTGTGGFEQYF.

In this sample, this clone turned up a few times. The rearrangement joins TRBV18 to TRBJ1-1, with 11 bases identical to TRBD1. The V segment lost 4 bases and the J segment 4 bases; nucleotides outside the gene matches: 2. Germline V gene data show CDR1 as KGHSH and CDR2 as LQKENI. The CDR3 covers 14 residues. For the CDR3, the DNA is TGTGCCAGCTCACTCGGGACAGGGGGCACTGAAGCTTTCTTT. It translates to CASSLGTGGTEAFF.

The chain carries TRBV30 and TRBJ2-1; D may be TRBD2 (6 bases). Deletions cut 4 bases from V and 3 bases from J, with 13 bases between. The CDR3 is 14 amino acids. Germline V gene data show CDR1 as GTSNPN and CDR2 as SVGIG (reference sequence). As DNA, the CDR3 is TGTGCCTGGACGACGGGAGTAATCTACAATGAGCAGTTCTTC. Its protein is CAWTTGVIYNEQFF.

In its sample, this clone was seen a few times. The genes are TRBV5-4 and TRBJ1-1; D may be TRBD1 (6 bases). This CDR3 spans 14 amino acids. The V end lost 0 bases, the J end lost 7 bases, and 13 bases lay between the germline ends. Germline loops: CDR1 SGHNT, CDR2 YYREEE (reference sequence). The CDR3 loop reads CASSLDRAVGEAFF. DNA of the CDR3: TGTGCCAGCAGCTTGGACAGGGCGGTGGGTGAAGCTTTCTTT.

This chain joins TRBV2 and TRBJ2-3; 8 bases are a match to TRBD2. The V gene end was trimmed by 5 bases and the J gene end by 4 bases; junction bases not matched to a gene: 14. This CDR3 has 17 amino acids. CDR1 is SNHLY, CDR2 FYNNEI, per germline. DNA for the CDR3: TGTGCCAGCAGTCCTATTGCATCGATAGCGGGACCAGATACGCAGTATTTT. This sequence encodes CASSPIASIAGPDTQYF.

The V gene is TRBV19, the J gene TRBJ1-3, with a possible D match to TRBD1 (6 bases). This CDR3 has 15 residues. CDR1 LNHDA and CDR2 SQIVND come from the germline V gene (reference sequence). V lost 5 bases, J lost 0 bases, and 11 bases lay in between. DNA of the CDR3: TGTGCCAGTAGTCTACAGGGCTACTCTGGAAACACCATATATTTT. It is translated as CASSLQGYSGNTIYF.

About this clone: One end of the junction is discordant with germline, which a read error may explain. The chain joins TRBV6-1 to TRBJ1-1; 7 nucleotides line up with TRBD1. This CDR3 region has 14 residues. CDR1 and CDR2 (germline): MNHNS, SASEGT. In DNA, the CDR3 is TGTGCCAGCAGTGATGTCAGGGGGAACGCTGAAGCTTTCTTT. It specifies CASSDVRGNAEAFF.

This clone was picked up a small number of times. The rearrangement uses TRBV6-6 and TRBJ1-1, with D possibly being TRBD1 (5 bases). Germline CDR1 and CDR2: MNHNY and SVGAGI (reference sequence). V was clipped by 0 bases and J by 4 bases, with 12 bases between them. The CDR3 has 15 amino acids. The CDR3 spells CASSYSSTGITEAFF. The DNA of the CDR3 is TGTGCCAGCAGTTACTCGTCAACAGGTATCACTGAAGCTTTCTTT.

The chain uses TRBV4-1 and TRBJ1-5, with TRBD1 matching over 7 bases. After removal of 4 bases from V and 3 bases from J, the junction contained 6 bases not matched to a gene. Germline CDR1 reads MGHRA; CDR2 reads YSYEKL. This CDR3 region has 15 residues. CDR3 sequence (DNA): TGCGCCAGCAGCCTGTCGGACAGGCCCAATCAGCCCCAGCATTTT. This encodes CASSLSDRPNQPQHF.

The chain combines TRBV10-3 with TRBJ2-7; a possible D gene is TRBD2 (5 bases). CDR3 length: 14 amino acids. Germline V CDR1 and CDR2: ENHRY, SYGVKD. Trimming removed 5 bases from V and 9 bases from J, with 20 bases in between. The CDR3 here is CAISPGTRNFGQYF. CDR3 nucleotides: TGTGCCATCAGTCCGGGAACAAGGAATTTCGGGCAGTACTTC.

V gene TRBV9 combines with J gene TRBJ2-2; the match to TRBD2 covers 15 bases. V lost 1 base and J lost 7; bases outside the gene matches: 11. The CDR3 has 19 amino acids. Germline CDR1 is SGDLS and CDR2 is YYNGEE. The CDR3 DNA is TGTGCCAGCAGCGTAACCCCAGGACTAGCGGGGGGGCCCCTCGGGGAGCTGTTTTTT. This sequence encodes CASSVTPGLAGGPLGELFF.

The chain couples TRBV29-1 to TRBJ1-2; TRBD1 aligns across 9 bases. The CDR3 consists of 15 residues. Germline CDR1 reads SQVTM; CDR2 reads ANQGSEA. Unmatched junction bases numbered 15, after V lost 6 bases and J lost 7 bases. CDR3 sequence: CSVERIQGARSGYTF. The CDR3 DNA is TGCAGCGTCGAACGAATACAGGGGGCGAGGTCTGGCTACACCTTC.

The CDR3 loop reads CASSQTGANTEAFF. DNA of the CDR3: TGTGCCAGTAGTCAAACGGGAGCGAACACTGAAGCTTTCTTT. The rearrangement uses TRBV19 and TRBJ1-1, with no clear D. Germline loops: CDR1 LNHDA, CDR2 SQIVND (reference sequence). The ends were cut back, 5 bases at V and 1 base at J, with 11 bases in the middle. The CDR3 spans 14 residues.

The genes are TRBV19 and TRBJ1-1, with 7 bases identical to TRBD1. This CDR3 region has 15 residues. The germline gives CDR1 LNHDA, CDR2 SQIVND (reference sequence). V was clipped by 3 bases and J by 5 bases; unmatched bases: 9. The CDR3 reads CASSIRVTGKTEAFF. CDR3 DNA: TGTGCCAGTAGTATTCGGGTGACAGGGAAAACTGAAGCTTTCTTT.

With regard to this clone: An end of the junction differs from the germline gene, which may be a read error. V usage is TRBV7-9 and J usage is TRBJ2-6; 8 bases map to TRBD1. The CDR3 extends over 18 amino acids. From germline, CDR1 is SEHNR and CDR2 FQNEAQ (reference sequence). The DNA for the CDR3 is TGTTCCAGCAGCCGAGGCGGACAGGGAATCGGTGGGGCCAACGTCCTGACTTTC. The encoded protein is CSSSRGGQGIGGANVLTF.

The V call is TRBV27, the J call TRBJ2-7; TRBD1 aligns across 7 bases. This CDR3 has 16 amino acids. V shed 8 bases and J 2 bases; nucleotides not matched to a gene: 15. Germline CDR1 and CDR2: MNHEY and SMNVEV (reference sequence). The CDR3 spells CASPDRVVSEAYEQYF. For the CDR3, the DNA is TGTGCCAGCCCTGACAGGGTCGTCTCGGAGGCCTACGAGCAGTACTTC.

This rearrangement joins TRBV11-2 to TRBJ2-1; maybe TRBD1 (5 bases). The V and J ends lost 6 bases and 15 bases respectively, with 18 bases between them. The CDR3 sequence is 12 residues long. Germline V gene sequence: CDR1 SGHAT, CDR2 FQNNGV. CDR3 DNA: TGTGCCAGCAGGGACACGACAGTTGGCCCGTTCTTC. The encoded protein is CASRDTTVGPFF.

This CDR3 reads CASSYRGNTEAFF. In DNA, the CDR3 is TGTGCCAGCAGCTACAGGGGTAACACTGAAGCTTTCTTT. The chain uses TRBV9 and TRBJ1-1; 7 nucleotides line up with TRBD1. From germline, CDR1 is SGDLS and CDR2 YYNGEE. The CDR3 loop spans 13 amino acids. V was pared by 4 bases and J by 2 bases, with 2 bases of the junction left unmatched.

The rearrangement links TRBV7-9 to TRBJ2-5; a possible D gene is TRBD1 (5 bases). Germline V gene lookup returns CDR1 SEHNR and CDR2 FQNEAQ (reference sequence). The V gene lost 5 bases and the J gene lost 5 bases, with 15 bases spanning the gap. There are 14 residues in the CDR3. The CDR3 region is CASSKFAAGETQYF. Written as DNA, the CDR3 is TGTGCCAGCAGCAAGTTCGCAGCAGGGGAGACCCAGTACTTC.

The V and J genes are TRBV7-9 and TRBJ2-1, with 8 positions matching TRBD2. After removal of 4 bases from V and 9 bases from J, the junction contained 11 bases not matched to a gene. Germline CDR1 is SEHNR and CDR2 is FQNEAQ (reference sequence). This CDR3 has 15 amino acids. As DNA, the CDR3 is TGTGCCAGCAGCTCCGCCGGGACTAGTGGCGGTGAGCAGTTCTTC. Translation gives CASSSAGTSGGEQFF. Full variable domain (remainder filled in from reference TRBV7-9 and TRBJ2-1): DTGVSQNPRHKITKRGQNVTFRCDPISEHNRLYWYRQTLGQGPEFLTYFQNEAQLEKSRLLSDRFSAERPKGSFSTLEIQRTEQGDSAMYLCASSSAGTSGGEQFFGPGTRLTVL.

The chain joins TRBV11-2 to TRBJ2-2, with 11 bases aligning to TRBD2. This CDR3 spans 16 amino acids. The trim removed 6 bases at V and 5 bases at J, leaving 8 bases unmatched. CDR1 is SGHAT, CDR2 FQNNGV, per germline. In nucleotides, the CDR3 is TGTGCCAGCAGACCAAGACTAGCGGGGACGACCGGGGAGCTGTTTTTT. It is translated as CASRPRLAGTTGELFF. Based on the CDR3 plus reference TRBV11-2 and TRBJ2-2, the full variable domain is EAGVAQSPRYKIIEKRQSVAFWCNPISGHATLYWYQQILGQGPKLLIQFQNNGVVDDSQLPKDRFSAERLKGVDSTLKIQPAKLEDSAVYLCASRPRLAGTTGELFFGEGSRLTVL.

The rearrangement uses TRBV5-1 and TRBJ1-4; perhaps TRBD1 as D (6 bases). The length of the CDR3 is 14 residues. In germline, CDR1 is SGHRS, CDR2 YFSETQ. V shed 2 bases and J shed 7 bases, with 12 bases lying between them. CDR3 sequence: CASSFRGSGEKLFF. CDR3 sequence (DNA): TGCGCCAGCAGCTTTAGGGGGAGCGGTGAAAAACTGTTTTTT.

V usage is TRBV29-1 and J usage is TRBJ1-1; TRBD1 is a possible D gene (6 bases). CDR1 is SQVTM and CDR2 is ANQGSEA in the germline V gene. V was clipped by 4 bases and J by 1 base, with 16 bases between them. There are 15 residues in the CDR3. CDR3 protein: CSVGRGGAGNTEAFF. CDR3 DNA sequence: TGCAGCGTTGGTAGGGGGGGCGCAGGGAACACTGAAGCTTTCTTT.

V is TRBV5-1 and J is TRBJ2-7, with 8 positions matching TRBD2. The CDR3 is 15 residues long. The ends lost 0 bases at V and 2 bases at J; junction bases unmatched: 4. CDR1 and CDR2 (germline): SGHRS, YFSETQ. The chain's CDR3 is CASSLGLAGTYEQYF. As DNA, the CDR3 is TGCGCCAGCAGCTTGGGTCTAGCGGGCACCTACGAGCAGTACTTC.

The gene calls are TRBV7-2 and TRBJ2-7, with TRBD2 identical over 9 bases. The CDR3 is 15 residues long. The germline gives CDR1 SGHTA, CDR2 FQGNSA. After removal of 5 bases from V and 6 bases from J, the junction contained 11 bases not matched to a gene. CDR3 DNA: TGTGCCAGCAGCCGGGAGGGACTAGCCCTCCGCGAGCAGTACTTC. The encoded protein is CASSREGLALREQYF.

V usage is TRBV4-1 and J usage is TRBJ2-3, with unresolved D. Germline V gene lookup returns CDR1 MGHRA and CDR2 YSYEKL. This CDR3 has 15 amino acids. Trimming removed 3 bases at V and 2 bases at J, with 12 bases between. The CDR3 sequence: CASSQGTTNTDTQYF. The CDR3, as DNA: TGCGCCAGCAGCCAGGGTACTACTAACACAGATACGCAGTATTTT.

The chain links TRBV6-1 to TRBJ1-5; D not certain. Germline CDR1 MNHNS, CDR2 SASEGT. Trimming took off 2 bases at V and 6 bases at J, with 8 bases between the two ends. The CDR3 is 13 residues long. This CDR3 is CASSERVGQPQHF. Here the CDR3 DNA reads TGTGCCAGCAGTGAACGGGTAGGTCAGCCCCAGCATTTT.